Shown below are 8 T cell receptor beta chains from a single sample sequenced in a study of blood T cell repertoires in COVID-19 (dated by TCRdb to 2019 to 2021). The library relied on the immunoSEQ multiplex PCR assay. TCRdb retrieved this table from immuneACCESS and kept in-frame rearrangements only. Not all clones are present; in checked studies, unresolved V genes account for under half, and no reason is known for the remainder. This sample holds 390,000 or so clones; around 87% were observed only once. The biggest ten clones account for 6% to 7.5% of the sample. Source material: peripheral blood. The origin of the receptors is a young man with active or convalescent COVID-19.

The chain couples TRBV4-3 to TRBJ1-2; possibly TRBD1 for D (5 bases). V was pared by 0 bases and J by 8 bases, with 10 bases between. This CDR3 comprises 13 residues. Germline loops: CDR1 LGHNA, CDR2 YSLEER. CDR3 region: CASSQDRVGGYTF. CDR3 in DNA: TGCGCCAGCAGCCAAGACAGGGTGGGGGGCTACACCTTC.

The CDR3 DNA reads as TGTGCCAGCAGCCCCTACCCGGGACAGGGGGCCTACGAGCAGTACTTC. As protein: CASSPYPGQGAYEQYF. The chain joins TRBV6-2 or TRBV6-3 to TRBJ2-7; 11 nucleotides align to TRBD1. Trimming took 6 bases from V and 2 from J; bases not matched to a gene: 9. Looked up from germline, CDR1 is MNHEY and CDR2 is SVGEGT. The CDR3 is 16 residues long.

The chain is built from TRBV19 and TRBJ1-2, with D perhaps matching TRBD1 (6 bases). The CDR3 length is 14 residues. Per the germline V gene, CDR1 is LNHDA and CDR2 is SQIVND (reference sequence). Between the trimmed V and J ends, which lost 4 bases and 3 bases, there was a span of 12 bases. The chain's CDR3 is CASSTRQDYYGYTF. The CDR3 nucleotides are TGTGCCAGTAGTACCAGACAGGATTACTATGGCTACACCTTC.

This chain joins TRBV7-3 and TRBJ2-1, with 9 bases fitting TRBD2. J lost 4 bases, V lost 4 bases, and 11 bases had no gene match. The CDR3 runs 17 residues. The germline V gene encodes CDR1 SGHTA and CDR2 FQGTGA. CDR3 DNA sequence: TGTGCCAGCAGCTCCGGTATTAGCGGGAGTTTTTACAATGAGCAGTTCTTC. This translates into CASSSGISGSFYNEQFF.

The V call is TRBV13, the J call TRBJ1-1, with D possibly being TRBD1 (6 bases). There are 14 residues in the CDR3. Per the germline V gene, CDR1 is PRHDT and CDR2 is FYEKMQ (reference sequence). Trimming removed 2 bases at V and 3 bases at J, with 10 bases between. In DNA form, the CDR3 reads TGTGCCAGCAGCTTAATTACAGGGTACACTGAAGCTTTCTTT. It translates to CASSLITGYTEAFF.

This CDR3 is CASSGDSHSGNTIYF. CDR3 nucleotide sequence: TGTGCCAGCAGCGGGGACAGCCACTCTGGAAACACCATATATTTT. The chain carries TRBV9 and TRBJ1-3; TRBD1 matches 7 bases. The CDR3 length is 15 residues. V was clipped by 3 bases and J by 0 bases; unmatched bases: 3. The V gene's germline CDR1 is SGDLS and CDR2 YYNGEE.

A remark on this clone: At one of its ends the junction is not consistent with the germline gene, which may arise from a read error. The V and J genes are TRBV28 and TRBJ2-7, with D unclear. This CDR3 comprises 13 residues. Germline-derived CDR1 and CDR2 are MDHEN and SYDVKM. CDR3 residues: CASIGLLSFEQYF. The CDR3 DNA reads as TGTGCCAGCATCGGTCTACTCTCCTTCGAGCAGTACTTC. The full variable domain, its missing parts supplied by reference TRBV28 and TRBJ2-7, is DVKVTQSSRYLVKRTGEKVFLECVQDMDHENMFWYRQDPGLGLRLIYFSYDVKMKEKGDIPEGYSVSREKKERFSLILESASTNQTSMYLCASIGLLSFEQYFGPGTRLTVT.

The DNA for the CDR3 is TGTGCCAGCAGCCAAGGGCTGGACTATGGCTACACCTTC. The encoded protein is CASSQGLDYGYTF. The chain is built from TRBV14 and TRBJ1-2; D uncertain. Trimming cost V 1 base and J 3 bases, with 6 bases left between them. The germline CDR1 and CDR2 sequences are SGHDN and FVKESK. This CDR3 contains 13 residues.